Detailed here is one TCR beta chain. Its antigen is currently unknown. Other DNA variants within this sample encode the same CDR3. This sample was taken from a study of shared clonotypes between healthy human individuals. Turning to the study itself: Each donor had three CD4 naive, three CD4 memory, two CD8 naive and one CD8 memory plate.

Division of CD4+ cells produced a CD45RA+ naive subset and a CD45RA-negative memory subset. The CDR3 has 14 amino acids. V was cut by 1 base and J by 2 bases, with 8 bases left in between. Germline values: CDR1 SGHTA, CDR2 FQGNSA. The deep-level immunoSEQ assay was used. Assay used: immunoSEQ multiplex PCR; TCRdb lists only in-frame clones, some missing. This table holds approximately 2,000,000 clones, roughly 90% found once. Study-wide findings and caveats: How much donors shared clonotypes was expected to be affected by sequencing depth.

The sequence came from a man aged 18 to 29 in good health. Some clones in this sample may be carry-over from other donors' samples. The sample comprised naive CD4+ T cells from PBMCs. The subset was: CD45RA+ positively selected. The chain has TRBV7-2 and TRBJ1-2; D is uncertain. The CDR3 bases are TGTGCCAGCAGCTTAGGACTAGCCAACTATGGCTACACCTTC. Its translation: CASSLGLANYGYTF.